What follows is one TCR beta chain and its context. The antigen remains unidentified. The data were produced by immunoSEQ multiplex PCR, yet TCRdb's version contains in-frame clones alone and is incomplete. The profile shows over 25,000 clones, around 90% of them singletons. This CDR3 contains 15 residues. Germline V gives CDR1 SGHTA, CDR2 FQGNSA. The junction had 6 bases not matched to a gene; V was cut back by 3 bases and J by 1 base. This entry is derived from a study of T cells in tuberculosis. Study in general: This South African cohort compared adolescents with or without latent tuberculosis against adults with active tuberculosis. Study-level results: Active tuberculosis patients had shorter CDR3-alpha; the beta difference was nonsignificant. GMM-specific TCRs were nearer to active tuberculosis alpha repertoires, suggesting expansion. Samples were chosen by availability of cryopreserved specimens.

The receptor was derived from a donor aged 10 to 29 with latent tuberculosis or without tuberculosis infection. Material: PBMCs. The V call is TRBV7-2, the J call TRBJ2-7; 7 bases are shared with TRBD1. CDR3 nucleotide sequence: TGTGCCAGCAGCTTCCGGGACAGCAATTCCTACGAGCAGTACTTC. Its protein product is CASSFRDSNSYEQYF.